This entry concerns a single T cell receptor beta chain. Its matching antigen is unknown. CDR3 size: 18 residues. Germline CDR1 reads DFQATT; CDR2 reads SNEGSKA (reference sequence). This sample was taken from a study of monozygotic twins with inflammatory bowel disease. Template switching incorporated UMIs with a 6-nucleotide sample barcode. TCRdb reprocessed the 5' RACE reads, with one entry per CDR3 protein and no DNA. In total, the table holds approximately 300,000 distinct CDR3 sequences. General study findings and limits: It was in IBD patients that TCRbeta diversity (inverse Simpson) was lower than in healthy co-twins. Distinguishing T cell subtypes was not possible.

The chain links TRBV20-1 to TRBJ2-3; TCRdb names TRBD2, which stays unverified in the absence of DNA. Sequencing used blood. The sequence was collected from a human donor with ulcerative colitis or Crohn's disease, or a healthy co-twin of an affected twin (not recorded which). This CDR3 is CSATALAGGLDSTDTQYF.